The T cell receptor (beta chain) described here comes from a study of OX40 agonist ivuxolimab in advanced cancers. Trimming left V 4 bases short and J 3 bases short, with 12 bases between. The CDR3 has 14 residues. In germline, CDR1 is MDHEN, CDR2 SYDVKM. Measured with immunoSEQ multiplex PCR; TCRdb has only the in-frame clones, and not every one. Of around 34,000 clones listed, about nine tenths are singletons. The sample in question was CD4+ or CD8+ T cells sorted from blood, obtained in a trial of the OX40 agonist ivuxolimab. J is TRBJ1-1 and V is TRBV28; D unclear. The clonotype originates from an adult with an advanced solid tumor such as melanoma, head and neck, liver or kidney cancer. Written as DNA, the CDR3 is TGTGCCAGCAGTTCCCGTTGGGTGGACACTGAAGCTTTCTTT. Translating gives CASSSRWVDTEAFF.